This T cell receptor beta chain emerged from a study of blood T cell repertoires in COVID-19. Study as a whole: Acute and convalescent COVID-19 samples came from the United States, Italy and Spain. Sources were T cells, B-cell-depleted T cells, or PBMCs; the material itself was cDNA or gDNA.

The protocol was immunoSEQ multiplex PCR, while the TCRdb copy is restricted to in-frame clones and leaves out a portion. The profile shows 100,000 to 150,000 clones, over 60% of them singletons. The sample comprised peripheral blood. This TCR came from a man between 65 and 85 years old with acute or convalescent COVID-19.

CDR3 sequence: CASRPNPGTGEEETQYF. CDR3 nucleotide sequence: TGTGCCAGCAGACCCAACCCCGGGACAGGGGAAGAGGAGACCCAGTACTTC. This chain links TRBV28 with TRBJ2-5; TRBD1 agrees at 10 bases. Germline V gene data show CDR1 as MDHEN and CDR2 as SYDVKM. Trimming removed 6 bases from V and 5 bases from J; junction bases left unmatched: 15. The CDR3 loop spans 17 amino acids.